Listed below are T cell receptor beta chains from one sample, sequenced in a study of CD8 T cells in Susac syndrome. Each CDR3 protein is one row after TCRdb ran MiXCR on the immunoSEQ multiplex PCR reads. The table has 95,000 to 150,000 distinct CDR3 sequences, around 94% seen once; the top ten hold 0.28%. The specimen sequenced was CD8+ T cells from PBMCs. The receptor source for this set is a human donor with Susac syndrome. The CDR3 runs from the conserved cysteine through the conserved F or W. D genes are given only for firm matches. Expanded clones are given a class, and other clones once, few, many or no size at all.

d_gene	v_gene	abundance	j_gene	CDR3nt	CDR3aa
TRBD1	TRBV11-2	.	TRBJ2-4	TGTGCCAGCAGCAACACCGGGACAGGGGGCATAGCCAAAAACATTCAGTACTTC	CASSNTGTGGIAKNIQYF
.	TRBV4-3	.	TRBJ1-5	TGCGCCAGCAGCCGAAATAGCAATCAGCCCCAGCATTTT	CASSRNSNQPQHF
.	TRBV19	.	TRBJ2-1	TGTGCCACCAAGGGCACCCCCTACAATGAGCAGTTCTTC	CATKGTPYNEQFF
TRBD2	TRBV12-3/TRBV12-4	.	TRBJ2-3	TGTGCCAGCCTAACTAGCGACACAGATACGCAGTATTTT	CASLTSDTDTQYF
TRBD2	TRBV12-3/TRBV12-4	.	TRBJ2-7	TGTGCCAGCTCGTCGGGACTAACCACTCCAGCCTACGAGCAGTACTTC	CASSSGLTTPAYEQYF
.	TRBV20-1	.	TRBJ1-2	TGCAGTGCTAGAGTGGTACCCCTGGAAGCTAACTATGGCTACACCTTC	CSARVVPLEANYGYTF
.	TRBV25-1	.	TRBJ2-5	TGTGCCAGCAGTGAAGGCGAGGCCCAGTACTTC	CASSEGEAQYF
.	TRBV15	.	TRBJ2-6	TGTGCCACCAGCAGAGGAGGGTCTGGGGCCAACGTCCTGACTTTC	CATSRGGSGANVLTF
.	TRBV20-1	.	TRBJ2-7	TGCAGTGCCCCCGGACAGACCTACGAGCAGTACTTC	CSAPGQTYEQYF
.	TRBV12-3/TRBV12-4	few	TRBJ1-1	TGTGCCAGCAGCAAGAACACTGAAGCTTTCTTT	CASSKNTEAFF
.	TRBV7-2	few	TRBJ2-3	TGTGCCAGCACATCCGTGTCAGCCGGCACAGATACGCAGTATTTT	CASTSVSAGTDTQYF
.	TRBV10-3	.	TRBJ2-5	TGTGCCATCAGTGGGACGGACTTTCAAGAGACCCAGTACTTC	CAISGTDFQETQYF
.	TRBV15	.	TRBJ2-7	TGTGCCGCCCTATTCCGAACAGGTTTCTTGCGGCAAGTTGAGCAGTACTTC	CAALFRTGFLRQVEQYF
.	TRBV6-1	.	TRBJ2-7	TGTGCCAGCAGGGAAGCCTCGGGCTACTCCTACGAGCAGTACTTC	CASREASGYSYEQYF
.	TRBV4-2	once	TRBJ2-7	TGTGCCAGCAGCCAACGGCCGGGCCGAACCTACGAGCAGTACTTC	CASSQRPGRTYEQYF
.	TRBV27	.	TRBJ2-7	TGTGCCAGCAGTGCCGACCGAAACGAGCAGTACTTC	CASSADRNEQYF
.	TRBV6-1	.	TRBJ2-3	TGTGCCAGCAGTGAATGGGTAGGGGGAAGAGGCACAGATACGCAGTATTTT	CASSEWVGGRGTDTQYF
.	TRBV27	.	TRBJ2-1	TGTGCCAGCAGTTCCTCCACGTCGAGCTCCTACAATGAGCAGTTCTTC	CASSSSTSSSYNEQFF
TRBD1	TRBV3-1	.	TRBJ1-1	TGTGCCAGCAGCCAAGAGGACAGGGGGGGAGCGAACACTGAAGCTTTCTTT	CASSQEDRGGANTEAFF
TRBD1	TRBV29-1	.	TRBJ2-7	TGCAGCGTTGAAGATCCCCGGGACAGCTCCTACGAGCAGTACTTC	CSVEDPRDSSYEQYF
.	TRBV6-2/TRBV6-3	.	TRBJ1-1	TGTGCCAGCAGTTACGGGAACATGAACACTGAAGCTTTCTTT	CASSYGNMNTEAFF
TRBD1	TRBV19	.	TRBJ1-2	TGTGCCAGTAGTCCGGGACAGATCTATGGCTACACCTTC	CASSPGQIYGYTF
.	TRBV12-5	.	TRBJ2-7	TGTGCTAGTGGAATTTTCTCCGGGAAGGCGTACTTC	CASGIFSGKAYF
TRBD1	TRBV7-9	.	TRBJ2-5	TGTGCCAGCAGCGGCTGGGGGACAGAAGAGACCCAGTACTTC	CASSGWGTEETQYF
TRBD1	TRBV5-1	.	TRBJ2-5	TGCGCCAGCAGCTTGCCGGGACAGGGTGCGGAGACCCAGTACTTC	CASSLPGQGAETQYF
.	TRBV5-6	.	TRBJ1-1	TGTGCCAGCAGACCCGCGGGGGTGAACACTGAAGCTTTCTTT	CASRPAGVNTEAFF
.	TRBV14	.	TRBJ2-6	TGTGCCAGCAGCCAAAGGTGGGGGGCTCCCTCTGGGGCCAACGTCCTGACTTTC	CASSQRWGAPSGANVLTF
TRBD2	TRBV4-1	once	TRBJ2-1	TGCGCCAGCAGCCAATCGACTAGCGGGGGGGCCGGGATCTACAATGAGCAGTTCTTC	CASSQSTSGGAGIYNEQFF
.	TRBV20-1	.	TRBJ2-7	TGCAGTGCTAGAGATGGACTGCACTCCTACGAGCAGTACTTC	CSARDGLHSYEQYF
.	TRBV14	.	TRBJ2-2	TGTGCCAGCAGCCAAGGGTTCAGCGGCGCCGGGGAGCTGTTTTTT	CASSQGFSGAGELFF
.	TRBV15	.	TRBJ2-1	TGTGCCACCAGCAGAGATCCGGGGGTGAGCTCCTACAATGAGCAGTTCTTC	CATSRDPGVSSYNEQFF
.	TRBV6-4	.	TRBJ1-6	TGTGCCAGCAGGGATTCGGTTGGGGCGGACCCCCTCCACTTT	CASRDSVGADPLHF
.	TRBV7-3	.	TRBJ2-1	TGTGCCAGCAGCTTATTTGTGGGGGGCGGCAATGAGCAGTTCTTC	CASSLFVGGGNEQFF
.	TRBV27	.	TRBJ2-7	TGTGCCAGCAGTTTAGGCAGGGTGAACGAGCAGTACTTC	CASSLGRVNEQYF
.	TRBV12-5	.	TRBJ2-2	TGTGCTAGTGCTTTCCCGACCACCGGGGAGCTGTTTTTT	CASAFPTTGELFF
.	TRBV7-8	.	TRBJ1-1	TGTGCCAGCAGCTTAGAGGCGGAGACACTGGAAGCTTTCTTT	CASSLEAETLEAFF
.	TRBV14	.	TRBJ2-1	TGTGCCAGCAGCCAAAGGCCGGACTCGCCCCGCAATGAGCAGTTCTTC	CASSQRPDSPRNEQFF
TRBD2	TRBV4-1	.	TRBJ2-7	TGCGCCAGCAGCGCTCTGGGTAGCGGGGCCTACGAGCAGTACTTC	CASSALGSGAYEQYF
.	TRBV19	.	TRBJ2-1	TGTGCCAGTAGTCAAGGGAGCTCCTACAATGAGCAGTTCTTC	CASSQGSSYNEQFF
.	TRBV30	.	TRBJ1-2	TGTGCCTGGGATCAGACAGGCTATGGCTACACCTTC	CAWDQTGYGYTF
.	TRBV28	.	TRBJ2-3	TGTGCCAGCAGTTTACATTTAGGGGCCACGATAGATACGCAGTATTTT	CASSLHLGATIDTQYF
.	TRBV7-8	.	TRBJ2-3	TGTGCCAGCAGCTTAGTGATTGGAAGCACAGATACGCAGTATTTT	CASSLVIGSTDTQYF
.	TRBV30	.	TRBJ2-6	TGTGCACGGAGGGACCCAATCTCTGGGGCCAACGTCCTGACTTTC	CARRDPISGANVLTF
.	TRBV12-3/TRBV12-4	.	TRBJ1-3	TGTGCCAGCACTGGAGGCTACTCTGGAAACACCATATATTTT	CASTGGYSGNTIYF
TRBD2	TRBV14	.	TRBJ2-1	TGTGCCAGCAGCCTAGGGACTACACCATACAATGAGCAGTTCTTC	CASSLGTTPYNEQFF
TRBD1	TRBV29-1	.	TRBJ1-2	TGCAGCGCCGGACAGGGAAGCGACTATGGCTACACCTTC	CSAGQGSDYGYTF
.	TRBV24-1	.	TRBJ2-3	TGTGCCACCAGTGTTCAGACCCGGGACGGACATTCCGATACGCAGTATTTT	CATSVQTRDGHSDTQYF
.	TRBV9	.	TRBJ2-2	TGTGCCAGCAGCGTAGCTCCCAGGGGGGCCGGGGAGCTGTTTTTT	CASSVAPRGAGELFF
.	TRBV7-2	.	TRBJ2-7	TGTGCCAGCAGCTTCACAACCTACGAGCAGTACTTC	CASSFTTYEQYF
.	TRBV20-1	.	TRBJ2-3	TGCAGTGCTCGGGACTTAGAGGGAGATACGCAGTATTTT	CSARDLEGDTQYF
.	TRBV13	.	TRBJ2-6	TGTGCCAGCAGCCCCGAGGGGGCTGGGGCCAACGTCCTGACTTTC	CASSPEGAGANVLTF
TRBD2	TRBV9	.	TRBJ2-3	TGTGCCAGCAGTGCGGGGGGGCAAGATACGCAGTATTTT	CASSAGGQDTQYF
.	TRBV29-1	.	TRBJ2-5	TGCAGCGTTGAAGCGCGGGGAGTAGGGCAAGAGACCCAGTACTTC	CSVEARGVGQETQYF